One and the same sample provided the 19 T cell receptor beta chains below, sequenced in a study of shared clonotypes between healthy human individuals. The data were produced by immunoSEQ multiplex PCR, yet TCRdb's version contains in-frame clones alone and is incomplete. In the table there are 1.4 million to 1.5 million clones, roughly 96% of which are singletons. Material: naive CD4+ T cells sorted from blood. Subset in this sample: CD45RA+ positively selected. The source is a man aged 25 to 45 in good health.

The chain links TRBV18 to TRBJ1-2; 10 nucleotides agree with TRBD1. The CDR3 runs to 15 residues. From germline, CDR1 is KGHSH and CDR2 LQKENI. V was pared by 5 bases and J by 12 bases, with 15 bases of the junction left unmatched. CDR3 in amino acids: CASSALGQGQGRDTF. CDR3 bases: TGTGCCAGCTCAGCTCTGGGACAGGGGCAGGGGCGAGACACCTTC.

This clone was counted only a few times. CDR3 bases: TGTGCCAGCAGTTCCAGGGCTCGGCCCCAGCATTTT. It translates to CASSSRARPQHF. The gene calls are TRBV28 and TRBJ1-5; D perhaps matches TRBD1 (5 bases). Looked up from germline, CDR1 is MDHEN and CDR2 is SYDVKM. Trimming pared 4 bases from V and 9 bases from J, leaving 10 bases between. The CDR3 covers 12 residues.

The rearrangement uses TRBV5-1 and TRBJ1-1; unclear D gene. Germline assignment: CDR1 SGHRS and CDR2 YFSETQ. Trimming left V 0 bases short and J 1 base short, with 10 bases between. The CDR3 has 15 residues. CDR3 nucleotide sequence: TGCGCCAGCAGCTTGGGGTCGCGGGCGAACACTGAAGCTTTCTTT. This translates into CASSLGSRANTEAFF.

The V gene is TRBV7-2, the J gene TRBJ2-7, with D perhaps TRBD1 (5 bases). This CDR3 is built from 15 residues. Germline assignment: CDR1 SGHTA and CDR2 FQGNSA. V lost 2 bases to trimming and J lost 3 bases, with 14 bases between them. CDR3 loop: CASSLSWQGSYEQYF. Written as DNA, the CDR3 is TGTGCCAGCAGCTTAAGTTGGCAGGGAAGCTACGAGCAGTACTTC. Using reference TRBV7-2 and TRBJ2-7 for the parts outside the CDR3, the full variable domain is GAGVSQSPSNKVTEKGKDVELRCDPISGHTALYWYRQSLGQGLEFLIYFQGNSAPDKSGLPSDRFSAERTGGSVSTLTIQRTQQEDSAVYLCASSLSWQGSYEQYFGPGTRLTVT.

This chain uses TRBV27 with TRBJ2-7; 9 bases map to TRBD1. The CDR3 is 14 amino acids. V gave up 8 bases and J gave up 2 bases; unmatched junction bases: 7. Germline V lookup: CDR1 MNHEY, CDR2 SMNVEV (reference sequence). CDR3 sequence reads: CASRGTGSPYEQYF. The CDR3 nucleotides are TGTGCCAGCCGGGGGACAGGGTCCCCCTACGAGCAGTACTTC.

The gene calls are TRBV28 and TRBJ1-4; 10 nucleotides match TRBD1. V lost 6 bases to trimming and J lost 4 bases; unmatched junction nucleotides: 5. The CDR3 contains 15 residues. Per the germline V gene, CDR1 is MDHEN and CDR2 is SYDVKM. The CDR3 DNA follows: TGTGCCAGCAGGGGACAGGGGTTGGGTAATGAAAAACTGTTTTTT. It specifies CASRGQGLGNEKLFF.

This chain connects TRBV4-1 to TRBJ2-7, with no clear D. There are 15 residues in the CDR3. V lost 2 bases and J lost 2, with 13 bases in between. Germline CDR1 MGHRA, CDR2 YSYEKL. The CDR3 region is CASSQQQKTTYEQYF. CDR3 sequence (DNA): TGCGCCAGCAGCCAACAGCAGAAAACAACCTACGAGCAGTACTTC.

This CDR3 reads CASTPGLAGVWFF. Here the CDR3 DNA reads TGCGCCAGCACGCCGGGACTAGCGGGAGTTTGGTTCTTC. The chain joins TRBV10-2 to TRBJ2-1, with 14 bases aligning to TRBD2. The length of the CDR3 is 13 residues. Per germline, CDR1 WSHSY and CDR2 SAAADI. The J segment lost 15 bases and the V segment lost 7 bases, leaving 8 bases of the junction unmatched.

This rearrangement joins TRBV19 to TRBJ2-3, with D possibly TRBD2 on 9 matching bases. V was pared by 7 bases and J by 3 bases, with 23 bases between. Germline V gene data show CDR1 as LNHDA and CDR2 as SQIVND (reference sequence). The CDR3 runs 17 residues. Here the CDR3 reads CASKVQGGLAGTDTQYF. The CDR3 region has the DNA TGTGCCAGTAAGGTACAGGGGGGTCTAGCGGGAACAGATACGCAGTATTTT.

The CDR3 spells CASSYWGSSGTGELFF. The DNA of the CDR3 is TGTGCCAGCAGCTACTGGGGGTCCTCAGGCACCGGGGAGCTGTTTTTT. The rearrangement links TRBV7-9 to TRBJ2-2; D may match TRBD1 or TRBD2 (5 bases each). V lost 4 bases to trimming and J lost 4 bases, with 16 bases between them. The CDR3 totals 16 residues. The germline gives CDR1 SEHNR, CDR2 FQNEAQ (reference sequence).

In DNA, the CDR3 is TGTGCCAGCAGCTCAGGAGCGGGATCCTACAATGAGCAGTTCTTC. Amino acid sequence: CASSSGAGSYNEQFF. The rearrangement uses TRBV5-4 and TRBJ2-1; TRBD2 matches 7 bases. From germline, CDR1 is SGHNT and CDR2 YYREEE (reference sequence). V dropped 3 bases and J dropped 1; count of bases not matched to a gene: 4. The CDR3 has 15 residues. Full variable domain (outside the CDR3, taken from reference TRBV5-4 and TRBJ2-1): ETGVTQSPTHLIKTRGQQVTLRCSSQSGHNTVSWYQQALGQGPQFIFQYYREEENGRGNFPPRFSGLQFPNYSSELNVNALELDDSALYLCASSSGAGSYNEQFFGPGTRLTVL.

The chain recombines TRBV25-1 with TRBJ1-2; D perhaps matches TRBD1 (6 bases). Germline V lookup: CDR1 MGHDK, CDR2 SYGVNS. This CDR3 region has 16 residues. V lost 3 bases and J lost 3, with 17 bases in between. The CDR3 coding sequence is TGTGCCAGCAGTGATCCCTCCAGGGGAGGGGACTATGGCTACACCTTC. It is translated as CASSDPSRGGDYGYTF.

This clone has a single count. The rearrangement uses TRBV9 and TRBJ2-7; D not resolved. This CDR3 has 13 residues. Germline V gene sequence: CDR1 SGDLS, CDR2 YYNGEE. V was shortened by 4 bases and J by 1 base, with 9 bases between the two germline ends. The CDR3 DNA reads as TGTGCCAGCAGCTATTCAGGATCCTACGAGCAGTACTTC. This gives the protein CASSYSGSYEQYF.

This chain uses TRBV7-3 with TRBJ2-1; 13 bases are a match to TRBD2. The CDR3 contains 20 residues. The germline CDR1 and CDR2 sequences are SGHTA and FQGTGA. The V segment lost 6 bases and the J segment 0 bases; nucleotides outside the gene matches: 14. Here the CDR3 DNA reads TGTGCCAGCAGGAAATTACCGGGACTAGCGGGACCCAGCTCCTACAATGAGCAGTTCTTC. Its protein is CASRKLPGLAGPSSYNEQFF.

The chain carries TRBV29-1 and TRBJ2-3; 10 positions match TRBD2. CDR1 and CDR2 from the germline V gene are SQVTM and ANQGSEA. V lost 3 bases, J lost 1 base, and 7 bases stayed unmatched. There are 16 residues in the CDR3. DNA of the CDR3: TGCAGCGTTGAGGCTAGCGGGAGCCTGGGCACAGATACGCAGTATTTT. Translating it yields CSVEASGSLGTDTQYF.

The chain uses TRBV7-8 and TRBJ2-7; possible D gene TRBD1, 5 bases. This CDR3 region has 18 residues. CDR1 is SGHVS, CDR2 FQNEAQ, per germline. Trimming cost V 0 bases and J 0 bases, with 18 bases left between them. The chain's CDR3 is CASSLALRAGSASYEQYF. As DNA, the CDR3 is TGTGCCAGCAGCTTAGCGCTCCGGGCAGGGTCGGCCTCCTACGAGCAGTACTTC.

J is TRBJ1-1 and V is TRBV27, with 8 nucleotides matching TRBD1. The CDR3 has 14 residues. With V trimmed by 5 bases and J by 11 bases, 13 bases remained unmatched. Germline CDR1 reads MNHEY; CDR2 reads SMNVEV (reference sequence). The CDR3 protein is CASSLWQGALEAFF. The CDR3 coding sequence is TGTGCCAGCAGTCTCTGGCAGGGGGCCCTAGAGGCTTTCTTT.

The chain combines TRBV9 with TRBJ1-2, with D uncertain. CDR1 is SGDLS and CDR2 is YYNGEE in the germline V gene. The CDR3 is 14 amino acids. The ends were cut back, 1 base at V and 8 bases at J, with 15 bases in the middle. This CDR3 reads CASSVFQDQRGYTF. The CDR3 coding sequence is TGTGCCAGCAGCGTATTTCAGGACCAACGGGGCTACACCTTC.

V usage is TRBV27 and J usage is TRBJ2-1; D is unresolved. The V gene's germline CDR1 is MNHEY and CDR2 SMNVEV (reference sequence). The CDR3 loop spans 14 amino acids. V lost 3 bases, J lost 4 bases, and 10 bases lay in between. The CDR3 DNA follows: TGTGCCAGCAGTTTCCATGACCCGTACAATGAGCAGTTCTTC. Residues: CASSFHDPYNEQFF.